The rows below give T cell receptor beta chains drawn from one sample of a study of control samples from healthy donors and cancer patients. Data came from immunoSEQ multiplex PCR; TCRdb stores just in-frame clones and leaves some out. This sample carries 77,000 or so clones, around 92% of them seen once, and the ten largest clones take 15% to 18%. Sequenced: blood. All receptors come from a man under 40 in good health. The CDR3 runs from the conserved cysteine through the conserved F or W. The order of the fields is D gene, V gene, J gene, CDR3 DNA, CDR3 protein. D genes are given only for firm matches.

.	TRBV5-1	TRBJ1-5	TGCGCCAGCAGCCCCGGAGACACGGACCATCAGCCCCAGCATTTT	CASSPGDTDHQPQHF
TRBD1	TRBV27	TRBJ1-2	TGTGCCAGCAGTTTGGGGCCGGGACAGGGGGCGCGGAGTGGCTACACCTTC	CASSLGPGQGARSGYTF
.	TRBV5-1	TRBJ1-1	TGCGCCAGCGTACCCGGGGGTTTGACCGCTTTCTTT	CASVPGGLTAFF
.	TRBV12-3/TRBV12-4	TRBJ1-2	TGTGCCAGCAGTTACACAGGGTCCTATGGCTACACCTTC	CASSYTGSYGYTF
.	TRBV6-5	TRBJ2-3	TGTGCCAGCATCCCATACGCGACTAGCACAGATACGCAGTATTTT	CASIPYATSTDTQYF
.	TRBV28	TRBJ2-7	TGTGCCAGCATTGGGTTTTCCTACGAGCAGTACTTC	CASIGFSYEQYF
.	TRBV7-2	TRBJ2-7	TGTGCCAGCAGCCCGAACGGGGTCTTCTACGAGCAGTACTTC	CASSPNGVFYEQYF
.	TRBV6-5	TRBJ1-2	TGTGCCAGCACCCAAAAGGAAGACAGGAACTATGGCTACACCTTC	CASTQKEDRNYGYTF
.	TRBV10-3	TRBJ1-5	TGTGCCATCAGTGAAGGGGCAGGGTACCAGCCCCAGCATTTT	CAISEGAGYQPQHF
.	TRBV7-7	TRBJ2-2	TGTGCTAGCAGCCCCTCCGGGAGAATCGCCGGGGAGCTGTTTTTT	CASSPSGRIAGELFF